The 3 T cell receptor beta chains in this list originate from one sample, sequenced in a study of human T cells and chemical hapten exposure listed by TCRdb under 2021. Explained via the paper, the time point label denotes: pre-sensitization, week 0. Reading the label with the study, this specimen's treatment or condition is: therapeutic diphenylcyclopropenone sensitization with weekly scalp DPC. To prepare the library, RACE was applied. Sequencing instrument: NextSeq 500. Using fastp trimming at Q25 and MiXCR clonotype assembly, TCRdb reanalyzed the public sequencing data and kept in-frame beta chains. Each entry merges the rows of one CDR3 protein and shows their most common DNA and genes. In all, the sample holds about 46,000 distinct CDR3 sequences, and roughly a tenth of those were seen once. The ten largest account for more than 13% of the sample. The source was whole blood, collected in connection with sensitization to the hapten diphenylcyclopropenone (DPC). These receptors were collected from a woman aged 40 to 50 with alopecia areata. Some clones in this sample may be carry-over from other donors' samples.

This clonotype was detected ten times or more. The genes are TRBV7-9 and TRBJ1-4; the D gene is possibly TRBD1 (6 bases). V was trimmed by 5 bases and J by 3 bases, leaving 22 bases between them. CDR1 SEHNR and CDR2 FQNEAQ come from the germline V gene (reference sequence). The CDR3 is 18 residues long. The CDR3 nucleotides are TGTGCCAGCAGCCCAGAGGGGGGCACAGCTGGACCTAATGAAAAACTGTTTTTT. This translates into CASSPEGGTAGPNEKLFF.

This clonotype was seen at least ten times. The chain carries TRBV29-1 and TRBJ2-7, with a possible D match to TRBD2 (6 bases). Germline lookup yields CDR1 SQVTM and CDR2 ANQGSEA. The V end lost 4 bases, the J end lost 4 bases, and 14 bases lay between the germline ends. This CDR3 has 13 residues. For the CDR3, the DNA is TGCAGCGTTGGGGGGGTGACTGTTTACGAGCAGTACTTC. Translated, it gives CSVGGVTVYEQYF.

This clonotype was found many times. The rearrangement uses TRBV6-2 or TRBV6-3 and TRBJ2-5; perhaps D is TRBD1 or TRBD2 (7 bases each). Trimming removed 5 bases at V and 5 bases at J, with 15 bases between. Germline assignment: CDR1 MNHEY and CDR2 SVGEGT. The CDR3 has 14 amino acids. CDR3 amino acids: CASSPGGVVETQYF. CDR3 coding DNA: TGTGCCAGCAGTCCAGGGGGGGTCGTTGAGACCCAGTACTTC.